The clone carrying this T cell receptor beta chain was found a few times. This table comes from immunoSEQ multiplex PCR, and its TCRdb copy is limited to in-frame clones, with some not included. The data contain approximately 240,000 clones, 75% to 85% of them seen just once; the ten biggest clones take up over 1%. Per the germline V gene, CDR1 is SGHNT and CDR2 is YYREEE (reference sequence). V lost 4 bases to trimming and J lost 3 bases; unmatched junction nucleotides: 10. This CDR3 has 16 amino acids. These data originate in a study of blood T cell repertoires in COVID-19. Study details: The samples span acute and convalescent COVID-19 from the United States, Italy and Spain. PBMCs, B-cell-depleted T cells, or T cells were the source of the cDNA or gDNA that made up the material.

Sample: peripheral blood. This sequence was found in a young woman with COVID-19, enrolled during active disease. The rearrangement links TRBV5-4 to TRBJ2-7; 10 bases align to TRBD1. CDR3 DNA: TGTGCCAGCAGCGAACGTCTGACAGGGGGCATCTACGAGCAGTACTTC. Its translation is CASSERLTGGIYEQYF. The full variable domain, rest sourced from reference TRBV5-4 and TRBJ2-7, is ETGVTQSPTHLIKTRGQQVTLRCSSQSGHNTVSWYQQALGQGPQFIFQYYREEENGRGNFPPRFSGLQFPNYSSELNVNALELDDSALYLCASSERLTGGIYEQYFGPGTRLTVT.